This section outlines one T cell receptor (beta chain) sequence together with its context. Its cognate antigen is unknown. CDR3 length: 13 residues. CDR1 is SQVTM and CDR2 is ANQGSEA in the germline V gene. V dropped 5 bases and J dropped 3 bases, with 10 bases sitting between them. The data derive from a study of cytomegalovirus exposure and HLA in healthy donors. Measured with immunoSEQ multiplex PCR; TCRdb has only the in-frame clones, and not every one. The sample holds fewer than 400,000 clones, roughly 89% seen once. Broader study findings: First-cohort TCR clusters tended to co-occur in the approximately 130 validation repertoires, a later analysis found. High sensitivity and specificity were reportedly achieved when the classifier diagnosed cytomegalovirus status.

The sample comprised PBMCs. This TCR derives from a woman between 18 and 30 years old in good health and CMV-seronegative. This chain connects TRBV29-1 to TRBJ1-4, with D perhaps matching TRBD1 (5 bases). In DNA, the CDR3 is TGCAGCGTTCAAGGGGCCCCTAATGAAAAACTGTTTTTT. Its protein is CSVQGAPNEKLFF.